The clone carrying this TCR beta chain was detected ten times or more. Antigen: not known. The record originates from a study of regulatory T cells in long-lasting Graves disease. Time point of the sample: newly diagnosed GD, antithyroid drugs for less than 3 months. PBMC RNA was the source of the TCR library. Study results and limitations: Persistent Graves' disease cases displayed lower TCR diversity than newly diagnosed ones. Favored gene segments in persistent disease were TRBV28, TRBJ1-2 and TRBJ2-5.

V shed 3 bases and J 4 bases; nucleotides not matched to a gene: 11. CDR1 and CDR2 (germline): KGHSH, LQKENI. The CDR3 consists of 17 residues. To make TCR beta libraries, researchers used iRepertoire HTBI primers and Arm-PCR of CDR3 regions. TCRdb re-called the multiplex PCR reads with MiXCR, one entry per CDR3 protein. This sample has approximately 540,000 distinct CDR3 sequences; about 12% occur once, and the top ten carry about 8.9%. The same data also contributed to another study, on T cells in Graves' hyperthyroidism and ophthalmopathy. That source notes: Researchers ran a first-round RT-PCR on the TCR CDR3 using the HTBI primer set.

The clonotype was recovered from a woman younger than 45 with Graves disease. The chain is built from TRBV18 and TRBJ2-5; TRBD2 matches at 10 bases. This material consisted of peripheral blood mononuclear cells (PBMCs), taken at new diagnosis, from a patient treated with antithyroid drugs. CDR3 DNA: TGTGCCAGCTCACCTAAAGCTAGCGGGAGAGGAGGAGAGACCCAGTACTTC. It is translated as CASSPKASGRGGETQYF.